A single sample gave rise to the 19 T cell receptor beta chains below, sequenced in a study of tissue T cells after allogeneic stem cell transplantation. Sequencing was performed with immunoSEQ multiplex PCR; in TCRdb, only in-frame clones are kept and a portion is missing. The sample lists 20,000 to 25,000 clones; 72% were seen once. Sequencing used spleen. These receptor sequences come from a female BALB/c mouse in good health. The mice in this strain carry MHC haplotype H2-d.

On this clone: Gene names refer to mouse genes. The CDR3 reads CTCSAETGGPLSNERLFF. The DNA read from the CDR3 is TGCACCTGCAGTGCAGAGACAGGGGGGCCTCTTTCCAACGAAAGATTATTT. The chain links TRBV1 to TRBJ1-4; 9 bases agree with TRBD1. With the read ending 1 residue before the CDR3 end, the germline J gene is used to fill in that end. CDR1 NSQYPW and CDR2 LRSPGD come from the germline V gene (reference sequence). The CDR3 loop spans 18 amino acids. V dropped 0 bases and J dropped 0; count of bases not matched to a gene: 5.

A note on this clone: Any gene name here is a mouse gene name. The read ends 1 residue before the CDR3 terminus; that terminus is restored from the germline J gene. This chain joins TRBV31 and TRBJ2-4, with TRBD1 as a possible D gene (6 bases). Trimming removed 3 bases from V and 9 bases from J, with 10 bases in between. There are 11 residues in the CDR3. The germline V gene has CDR1 GKSSPN and CDR2 SITVG. The CDR3 sequence: CAWSGRGTLYF. CDR3 DNA (partial): TGTGCCTGGAGCGGAAGGGGGACCTTGTAC.

With respect to this clone: Genes here carry mouse names. The CDR3 is cut off 1 residue early in the read; its end comes from the germline J gene. This rearrangement joins TRBV2 to TRBJ2-5; TRBD2 matches 7 bases. With 0 bases clipped from V and 6 bases from J, the junction kept 3 bases outside the gene matches. The CDR3 length is 14 residues. The germline V gene has CDR1 LGHNA and CDR2 YSYQKL. The CDR3 DNA, read in part, is TGTGCCAGCAGCCAAGATTTCTGGGGGGACACCCAGTAC. Translating gives CASSQDFWGDTQY. The full CDR3 reads CASSQDFWGDTQYF.

About this clone: The gene names here belong to mouse. The read ends 1 residue before the CDR3 terminus; that terminus is restored from the germline J gene. The J gene is TRBJ1-1, the V gene TRBV2; 7 nucleotides line up with TRBD1. Germline loops: CDR1 LGHNA, CDR2 YSYQKL. V trimming: 3 bases; J trimming: 1 base; junction bases outside the gene matches: 2. The CDR3 consists of 14 residues. CDR3 loop: CASSHRDRNTEVFF. The covered CDR3 bases are TGTGCCAGCAGCCACCGGGACAGAAACACAGAAGTCTTC.

With regard to this clone: Gene names follow the mouse nomenclature. The read stops 1 residue short of the end of the CDR3; the missing end is completed from the germline J gene. V and J are TRBV29 and TRBJ1-4; D uncertain. CDR3 size: 14 residues. The germline V gene encodes CDR1 MSHET and CDR2 SYDVDS. V was pared by 0 bases and J by 2 bases, with 4 bases between. The CDR3 loop reads CASSLSQSNERLFF. CDR3 DNA, as far as it was read: TGTGCTAGCAGTTTATCACAATCCAACGAAAGATTATTT.

Turning to this clone: Germline and genes here are mouse. The read ends 1 residue shy of where the CDR3 ends; the end is completed using the germline J gene. The chain links TRBV13-2 to TRBJ1-5, with 10 bases fitting TRBD1. J was trimmed by 4 bases and V by 0 bases; bases with no gene match: 1. Germline CDR1 NNHNN, CDR2 SYGAGS (reference sequence). The CDR3 consists of 15 residues. The sequenced part of the CDR3 DNA is TGTGCCAGCGGTGATGCGGGACAGGGGAACCAGGCTCCGCTT. This translates into CASGDAGQGNQAPL. The CDR3, in full, reads CASGDAGQGNQAPLF.

With respect to this clone: Any gene name here is a mouse gene name. The CDR3 end is not reached by the read, which stops 1 residue before it; the germline J gene fills it in. Other DNA sequences in the same sample also yield this CDR3. V usage is TRBV19 and J usage is TRBJ2-5, with D perhaps matching TRBD1 (6 bases). Germline CDR1 FNHDT, CDR2 SITEND (reference sequence). V was cut by 5 bases and J by 7 bases, with 14 bases left in between. The CDR3 is 13 amino acids. The CDR3 bases that were read are TGTGCCAGCAGCCACAGGGAGCCAAACACCCAGTAC. Translation: CASSHREPNTQY. The full CDR3 sequence reads CASSHREPNTQYF.

This clone was seen only a few times. Gene names and germline refer to mouse. The sequenced fragment ends 1 residue before the CDR3 boundary, so the rest is inferred from the germline J gene. This chain links TRBV19 with TRBJ1-3, with D perhaps matching TRBD1 (6 bases). Germline-derived CDR1 and CDR2 are FNHDT and SITEND (reference sequence). Trimming stripped 3 bases from V and 0 bases from J, with 7 bases between. The CDR3 runs to 14 residues. This chain's CDR3 is CASSTRGSGNTLYF. CDR3 DNA, as far as it was read: TGTGCCAGCAGTACCAGGGGTTCTGGAAATACGCTCTAT.

As concerns this clone: The genes and germline here are from mouse. The read ends 1 residue before the CDR3 terminus; that terminus is restored from the germline J gene. J is TRBJ1-5 and V is TRBV20, with D possibly being TRBD1 (5 bases). Trimming shortened V by 0 bases and J by 3 bases, and 9 bases separated the two germline ends. The V gene's germline CDR1 is GFQATS and CDR2 STVNSAI. The CDR3 contains 14 residues. CDR3 sequence: CGARDRRGNQAPLF. The sequenced part of the CDR3 DNA is TGTGGTGCTAGGGACCGGAGGGGCAACCAGGCTCCGCTT.

About this clone itself: Gene names refer to mouse genes. The read halts 1 residue ahead of the CDR3 end, with the missing end drawn from the germline J gene. V usage is TRBV13-1 and J usage is TRBJ1-4; D perhaps matches TRBD1 (5 bases). The ends were cut back, 2 bases at V and 6 bases at J, with 11 bases in the middle. The CDR3 sequence is 14 residues long. Per germline, CDR1 NSHNY and CDR2 SYGAGN. CDR3 sequence: CASSDRDPHERLFF. The covered CDR3 bases are TGTGCCAGCAGTGACAGGGACCCCCACGAAAGATTATTT.

As to this clone: Gene names and germline refer to mouse. Incomplete CDR3 DNA: TGTGCCAGCAGCCAAGATCGGAGGGGGCTTTCCAACGAAAGATTATTT. It yields the protein CASSQDRRGLSNERLF. The whole CDR3 region reads CASSQDRRGLSNERLFF. The V and J genes are TRBV2 and TRBJ1-4; 7 bases are a match to TRBD1. The CDR3 extends 1 residue past the end of the read, so its final part is completed from the germline J gene. This CDR3 is 17 amino acids long. Germline CDR1 and CDR2: LGHNA and YSYQKL. The V segment lost 0 bases and the J segment 0 bases; nucleotides outside the gene matches: 4.

Worth noting for this clone: The gene symbols are mouse symbols. The CDR3 end is not reached by the read, which stops 1 residue before it; the germline J gene fills it in. The chain employs TRBV19 and TRBJ2-3; tentatively, D is TRBD2 (5 bases). There are 13 residues in the CDR3. Looked up from germline, CDR1 is FNHDT and CDR2 is SITEND (reference sequence). V lost 2 bases and J 1 base, leaving 5 bases between the germline ends. The CDR3 region is CASSIGGAETLYF. Incomplete CDR3 DNA: TGTGCCAGCAGTATTGGGGGTGCAGAAACGCTGTAT.

Remarks on this clone: Any gene name here is a mouse gene name. The read comes to an end 1 residue before the CDR3 does, leaving the germline J gene to fill in the end. The chain recombines TRBV31 with TRBJ1-2, with TRBD1 as a possible D gene (5 bases). V lost 1 base to trimming and J lost 1 base, with 7 bases between them. The CDR3 loop spans 13 amino acids. Germline V gene lookup returns CDR1 GKSSPN and CDR2 SITVG. The CDR3 DNA, read in part, is TGTGCCTGGAGTCGCGGACAAAACTCCGACTACACC. Translation: CAWSRGQNSDYT. The whole CDR3 region reads CAWSRGQNSDYTF.

Worth noting for this clone: The genes and germline here are from mouse. The read ends 1 residue before the CDR3 terminus; that terminus is restored from the germline J gene. The chain is built from TRBV13-1 and TRBJ1-1; 7 positions match TRBD1. The V and J ends lost 0 bases and 3 bases, in that order; junction bases with no gene match: 5. The length of the CDR3 is 15 residues. Germline V gene data show CDR1 as NSHNY and CDR2 as SYGAGN. CDR3: CASSDARGRYTEVFF. The DNA read from the CDR3 is TGTGCCAGCAGTGATGCTAGGGGGCGGTACACAGAAGTCTTC.

As for this clone: Gene names refer to mouse genes. The read comes to an end 1 residue before the CDR3 does, leaving the germline J gene to fill in the end. The chain links TRBV1 to TRBJ2-4, with D perhaps TRBD2 (6 bases). The ends were cut back, 0 bases at V and 1 base at J, with 11 bases in the middle. Looked up from germline, CDR1 is NSQYPW and CDR2 is LRSPGD (reference sequence). This CDR3 is 16 amino acids long. CDR3 sequence: CTCSAEIWGRQNTLYF. CDR3 DNA (partial): TGCACCTGCAGTGCAGAAATCTGGGGCCGTCAAAACACCTTGTAC.

To note about this clone: The germline and genes are mouse ones. The CDR3 end lies 1 residue beyond the end of the read and is filled in from the germline J gene. V gene TRBV13-1 combines with J gene TRBJ1-3, with D maybe TRBD1 (5 bases). The CDR3 has 15 amino acids. Trimming stripped 2 bases from V and 2 bases from J, with 11 bases between. The germline gives CDR1 NSHNY, CDR2 SYGAGN. CDR3 region: CASSERAGTGNTLYF. The DNA read from the CDR3 is TGTGCCAGCAGTGAGCGGGCAGGGACTGGAAATACGCTCTAT.

Turning to this clone: Genes here carry mouse names. From the germline J gene comes the end of the CDR3, since the read stops 1 residue before it. The chain combines TRBV13-3 with TRBJ2-3; 10 bases fit TRBD2. CDR3 length: 15 amino acids. Germline CDR1 NNHDY, CDR2 SYVADS. The junction had 2 bases not matched to a gene; V was cut back by 2 bases and J by 2 bases. CDR3 sequence reads: CASSDWGGAAETLYF. The sequenced CDR3 bases are TGTGCCAGCAGTGACTGGGGGGGCGCTGCAGAAACGCTGTAT.

As for this clone: Here the gene names and germline are mouse. With the read ending 1 residue before the CDR3 end, the germline J gene is used to fill in that end. The V and J genes are TRBV13-2 and TRBJ1-5; 7 nucleotides align to TRBD1. Trimming took 5 bases from V and 3 from J; bases not matched to a gene: 5. Germline loops: CDR1 NNHNN, CDR2 SYGAGS (reference sequence). The CDR3 is 14 amino acids. Partial CDR3 DNA: TGTGCCAGCGGCAACAGGGGCGGCAACCAGGCTCCGCTT. The encoded protein is CASGNRGGNQAPL. From start to end, the CDR3 is CASGNRGGNQAPLF.

Details on this clone: Gene names denote mouse genes. The read is 1 residue too short to cover the CDR3 end, so that end is filled in from the germline J gene. The chain is built from TRBV2 and TRBJ1-1, with no clear D. V dropped 1 base and J dropped 3 bases, with 3 bases sitting between them. CDR3 length equals 12 residues. Looked up from germline, CDR1 is LGHNA and CDR2 is YSYQKL. The CDR3 region is CASSQGDTEVFF. The part of the CDR3 DNA that was read is TGTGCCAGCAGCCAAGGGGACACAGAAGTCTTC. The variable domain in full, with the rest retrieved from reference TRBV2 and TRBJ1-1, is DPKIIQKPKYLVAVTGSEKILICEQYLGHNAMYWYRQSAKKPLEFMFSYSYQKLMDNQTASSRFQPQSSKKNHLDLQITALKPDDSATYFCASSQGDTEVFFGKGTRLTVV.